This T cell receptor (beta chain) was captured in a study of blood T cell repertoires in COVID-19. This clone was seen once. Original processing methods: Nucleated cell counts were estimated from reference gene primer amplification. Generated by immunoSEQ multiplex PCR, the TCRdb table keeps only in-frame clones and is missing some. The V and J calls and clone size were taken over from that table, and D and trimming were inferred from the DNA. The data contain 150,000 to 200,000 clones, approximately 80% of them singletons. Enrolled during active infection, Seattle patients were then followed longitudinally. Sequencing was carried out using peripheral blood. The source of this sequence is a woman aged 40-49 years with COVID-19, enrolled during active disease.

DNA for the CDR3: TGTGCCAGCAGTTACCCGGGACTAGCGGGGGCCTACGAGCAGTACTTC. This codes for CASSYPGLAGAYEQYF. The chain uses TRBV6-5 and TRBJ2-7; 14 bases are shared with TRBD2. Germline trimming cut 2 bases from V and 2 bases from J; bases unmatched to any gene: 2. Germline V lookup: CDR1 MNHEY, CDR2 SVGAGI. This CDR3 is built from 16 residues.